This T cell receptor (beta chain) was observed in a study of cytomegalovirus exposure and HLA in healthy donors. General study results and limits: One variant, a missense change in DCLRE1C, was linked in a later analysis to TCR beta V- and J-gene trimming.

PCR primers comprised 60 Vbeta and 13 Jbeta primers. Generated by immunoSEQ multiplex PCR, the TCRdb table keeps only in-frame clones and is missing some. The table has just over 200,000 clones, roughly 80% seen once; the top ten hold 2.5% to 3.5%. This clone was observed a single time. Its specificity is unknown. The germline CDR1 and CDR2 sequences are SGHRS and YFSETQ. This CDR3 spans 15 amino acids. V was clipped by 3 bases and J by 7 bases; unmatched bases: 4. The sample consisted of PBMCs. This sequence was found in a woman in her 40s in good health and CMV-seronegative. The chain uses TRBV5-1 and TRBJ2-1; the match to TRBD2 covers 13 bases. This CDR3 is CASSWGLAGLNEQFF. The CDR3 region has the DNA TGCGCCAGCAGCTGGGGACTAGCGGGACTGAATGAGCAGTTCTTC.